This T cell receptor (beta chain) was recovered during a study of shared clonotypes between healthy human individuals. Sequencing was performed with immunoSEQ multiplex PCR; in TCRdb, only in-frame clones are kept and a portion is missing. The sample includes over a million clones, around 76% of them seen just once. The CDR3 is 16 residues long. V was clipped by 2 bases and J by 4 bases; unmatched bases: 7. From germline, CDR1 is MRHNA and CDR2 SNTAGT. The sequence was obtained from a man aged 18 to 30 in good health. V usage is TRBV6-4 and J usage is TRBJ2-3; TRBD1 agrees at 9 bases. The sample was memory CD4+ T cells sorted from blood. Noted subset: CD45RA-negative fraction. The CDR3 protein is CASSDPGQGLSDTQYF. In nucleotides, the CDR3 is TGTGCCAGCAGTGACCCCGGACAGGGGCTTTCAGATACGCAGTATTTT.